Here is one T cell receptor (beta chain) with its context. Assay used: immunoSEQ multiplex PCR; TCRdb lists only in-frame clones, some missing. Of some 170,000 clones in the sample, about 85% were seen once. This specimen belongs to a study of blood T cell repertoires in COVID-19. Deletions cut 4 bases from V and 3 bases from J, with 5 bases between. In germline, CDR1 is SEHNR, CDR2 FQNEAQ (reference sequence). This CDR3 contains 12 residues. Sample: peripheral blood. This TCR derives from a man between 35 and 55 years old with acute or convalescent COVID-19. The chain is built from TRBV7-9 and TRBJ2-3; D unresolved. For the CDR3, the DNA is TGTGCCAGCAGCTCCCTAACAGATACGCAGTATTTT. Translated, it gives CASSSLTDTQYF. The complete variable domain, with remaining parts taken from reference TRBV7-9 and TRBJ2-3, reads DTGVSQNPRHKITKRGQNVTFRCDPISEHNRLYWYRQTLGQGPEFLTYFQNEAQLEKSRLLSDRFSAERPKGSFSTLEIQRTEQGDSAMYLCASSSLTDTQYFGPGTRLTVL.